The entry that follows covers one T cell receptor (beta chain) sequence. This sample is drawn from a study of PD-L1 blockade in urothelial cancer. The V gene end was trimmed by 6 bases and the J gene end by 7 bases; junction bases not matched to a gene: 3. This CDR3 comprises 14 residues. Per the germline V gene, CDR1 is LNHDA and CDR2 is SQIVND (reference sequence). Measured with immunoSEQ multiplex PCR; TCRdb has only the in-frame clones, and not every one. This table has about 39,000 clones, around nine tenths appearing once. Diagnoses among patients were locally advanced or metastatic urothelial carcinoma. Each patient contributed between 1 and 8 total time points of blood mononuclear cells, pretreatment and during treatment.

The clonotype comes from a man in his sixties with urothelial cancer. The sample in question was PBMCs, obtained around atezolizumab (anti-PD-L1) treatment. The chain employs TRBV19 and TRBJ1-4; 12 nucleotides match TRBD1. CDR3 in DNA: TGTGCCAGTAGCGAGGGACAGGGGGCTGAAAAACTGTTTTTT. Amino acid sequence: CASSEGQGAEKLFF.